A single sample gave rise to the 2 T cell receptor beta chains below, sequenced in a study of T cell clones after liver transplantation. Using immunoSEQ multiplex PCR, the repertoire was profiled, and TCRdb retains in-frame clones only, with some absent. In the table there are 65,000 to 70,000 clones, roughly 92% of which are singletons. This material consisted of CD4+ T cells from blood, taken around 27 months after liver transplant. These receptors were taken from a human patient who received a liver transplant. Some T cells may be the graft donor's.

The chain employs TRBV6-6 and TRBJ1-5, with a weak D call TRBD1 (6 bases). The germline V gene has CDR1 MNHNY and CDR2 SVGAGI (reference sequence). This CDR3 region has 15 residues. The V end was cut by 4 bases, the J end by 4 bases, with 14 bases between. In nucleotides, the CDR3 is TGTGCCAGCAGTTTCGCCGGGACATCTAATCAGCCCCAGCATTTT. Protein product: CASSFAGTSNQPQHF.

V usage is TRBV30 and J usage is TRBJ1-4; the D gene is possibly TRBD1 (5 bases). The CDR3 is 14 residues long. Germline V gene lookup returns CDR1 GTSNPN and CDR2 SVGIG (reference sequence). V shed 3 bases and J shed 1 base, with 9 bases lying between them. The CDR3 sequence is CAWRLRGTNEKLFF. In DNA, the CDR3 is TGTGCCTGGAGGTTGAGGGGAACTAATGAAAAACTGTTTTTT.